This is a list of T cell receptor beta chains from one sample in a study of Ad26.COV2.S vaccination and SARS-CoV-2 variants. Method: immunoSEQ multiplex PCR; TCRdb's copy keeps in-frame clones and lacks some. The sample yields about 390,000 clones, 92% seen once. This sample comprised peripheral blood, obtained in a trial of Ad26.COV2.S vaccine versus placebo. The receptors come from a person aged 18 to 59 who received the Ad26.COV2.S COVID-19 vaccine or a placebo. The CDR3 runs from the conserved cysteine through the conserved F or W.

cdr3_aa | j_call | v_call
CASSLAGGPGHEQFF | TRBJ2-1 | TRBV6-5
CASSPWDRPLEAFF | TRBJ1-1 | TRBV9
CASIPIAGIGELFF | TRBJ2-2 | TRBV19
CASSPSGGASYEQYF | TRBJ2-7 | TRBV9
CASSFPVWRGASYNEQFF | TRBJ2-1 | TRBV7-8
CASSLGLAGPQGDTQYF | TRBJ2-3 | TRBV11-3
CASSFIKDVWNQETQYF | TRBJ2-5 | TRBV7-2
CASSYAGTGYEKLFF | TRBJ1-4 | TRBV6-5
CASADRVLRETQYF | TRBJ2-5 | TRBV28
CASSPGELGTQYF | TRBJ2-3 | TRBV11-3
CASTDSAGDEQYF | TRBJ2-7 | TRBV6-5
CASSNLVHNEQFF | TRBJ2-1 | TRBV27
CASRPGGTGRYEQYF | TRBJ2-7 | TRBV6-5
CASTIIKGQGNMNTEAFF | TRBJ1-1 | TRBV5-6
CASSFHRGSYEQYF | TRBJ2-7 | TRBV11-2
CASVGQGIEKLFF | TRBJ1-4 | TRBV19
CAWSGGELTNEKLFF | TRBJ1-4 | TRBV30
CASSPLTGANTEAFF | TRBJ1-1 | TRBV9
CASSQASSGGPTEAFF | TRBJ1-1 | TRBV4-1
CASTDPAGGEDEQYF | TRBJ2-7 | TRBV10-2
CASTLGEYQETQYF | TRBJ2-5 | TRBV2
CASSVTAEAFF | TRBJ1-1 | TRBV5-5
CATGLAYEQYF | TRBJ2-7 | TRBV7-9
CASSRRGVRYEQYF | TRBJ2-7 | TRBV6-6
CASSRYDEQYF | TRBJ2-7 | TRBV19
CASSQVAGGPYEQYF | TRBJ2-7 | TRBV4-3
CASSLKGLPNTGELFF | TRBJ2-2 | TRBV27
CASSQVDPLNSPLHF | TRBJ1-6 | TRBV4-1